Below, 20 T cell receptor beta chains from the same sample are listed, as sequenced in a study of T-cell reconstitution after alpha-beta-depleted transplantation in children. Researchers prepared the TCRbeta library using unique molecular identifiers, the study reports. TCRdb reprocessed the PCR reads via MiXCR and lists one record per CDR3 protein. The sample includes 70,000 to 95,000 distinct CDR3 sequences, less than 15% of them seen just once. The starting material was PBMCs from the stem cell graft donor, obtained from the stem cell graft. The receptors derive from a human donor who donated a stem cell graft to a child with inherited bone marrow failure.

In this sample, this clonotype turned up many times. J is TRBJ1-4 and V is TRBV4-1; D is unclear. Trimming stripped 4 bases from V and 4 bases from J, with 10 bases between. The CDR3 is 14 amino acids. The germline gives CDR1 MGHRA, CDR2 YSYEKL. In nucleotides, the CDR3 is TGCGCCAGCAGCCGGCCGGACCGTAATGAAAAACTGTTTTTT. As protein: CASSRPDRNEKLFF.

The chain links TRBV11-2 to TRBJ1-4; D is uncertain. CDR1 is SGHAT, CDR2 FQNNGV, per germline. The CDR3 extends over 11 amino acids. Trimming left V 6 bases short and J 8 bases short, with 7 bases between. CDR3 protein: CASRSTEKLFF. The DNA for the CDR3 is TGTGCCAGCAGGTCAACGGAAAAACTGTTTTTT.

This clonotype appeared many times. The chain couples TRBV20-1 to TRBJ2-2; D is perhaps TRBD1 or TRBD2 (8 bases each). Germline V CDR1 and CDR2: DFQATT, SNEGSKA (reference sequence). CDR3 size: 14 residues. V shed 5 bases and J shed 11 bases, with 21 bases lying between them. The chain's CDR3 is CSAQAVAGTGELFF. CDR3 DNA: TGCAGTGCTCAGGCGGTAGCGGGGACAGGAGAGCTGTTTTTT.

This clonotype was seen at least ten times. This rearrangement joins TRBV4-3 to TRBJ2-2; TRBD1 matches 9 bases. This CDR3 has 18 amino acids. Germline CDR1 and CDR2: LGHNA and YSLEER. Unmatched junction bases numbered 17, after V lost 3 bases and J lost 9 bases. This chain's CDR3 is CASSHSTGGPLGTRELFF. The DNA for the CDR3 is TGCGCCAGCAGCCATTCCACAGGGGGCCCCCTGGGGACCCGGGAGCTGTTTTTT.

In its sample, this clonotype was seen a few times. This may be a read error, as it is one base from a much larger clone. The chain is built from TRBV14 and TRBJ1-1; the D is unclear. CDR1 is SGHDN, CDR2 FVKESK, per germline. The length of the CDR3 is 14 residues. Trimming removed 8 bases at V and 3 bases at J, with 16 bases between. The CDR3 DNA is TGTGCCAGCTCACCGTCCCTTCTGGACACTGAAGCTTTCTTT. Translation: CASSPSLLDTEAFF.

V usage is TRBV11-2 and J usage is TRBJ2-1; D not resolved. Trimming left V 5 bases short and J 6 bases short, with 17 bases between. The CDR3 consists of 15 residues. Germline values: CDR1 SGHAT, CDR2 FQNNGV. The chain's CDR3 is CASSPMTHQANEQFF. CDR3 DNA sequence: TGTGCCAGCAGCCCAATGACCCACCAGGCCAATGAGCAGTTCTTC.

At least ten counts were recorded for this clonotype. J is TRBJ2-5 and V is TRBV4-1; tentative D call: TRBD2 (5 bases). V was cut by 3 bases and J by 7 bases, with 15 bases left in between. CDR1 MGHRA and CDR2 YSYEKL come from the germline V gene. CDR3 length: 14 amino acids. CDR3 amino acids: CASSHPGVSRTQYF. The CDR3 region has the DNA TGCGCCAGCAGCCACCCCGGGGTATCAAGGACCCAGTACTTC.

This clonotype was counted at least ten times. The rearrangement links TRBV12-3 or TRBV12-4 to TRBJ2-1, with TRBD2 matching over 9 bases. V lost 3 bases, J lost 7 bases, and 7 bases stayed unmatched. The CDR3 length is 15 residues. CDR3 in DNA: TGTGCCAGCAGTTTCCGGGCGGGGGGGCGGAATGAGCAGTTCTTC. It translates to CASSFRAGGRNEQFF.

This clonotype was detected only a few times. The chain carries TRBV11-2 and TRBJ1-1; 9 nucleotides align to TRBD1. V was clipped by 1 base and J by 3 bases; unmatched bases: 9. Germline V gene lookup returns CDR1 SGHAT and CDR2 FQNNGV. The CDR3 consists of 17 residues. CDR3 region: CASSLVTGGRWDTEAFF. DNA for the CDR3: TGTGCCAGCAGCTTAGTGACAGGGGGGAGATGGGACACTGAAGCTTTCTTT.

This clonotype was counted at least ten times. This rearrangement joins TRBV20-1 to TRBJ2-1; 8 positions agree with TRBD2. The ends lost 3 bases at V and 9 bases at J; junction bases unmatched: 4. The CDR3 covers 12 residues. In germline, CDR1 is DFQATT, CDR2 SNEGSKA (reference sequence). This chain's CDR3 is CSARGLEAEQFF. CDR3 coding DNA: TGCAGTGCTAGGGGACTAGAAGCTGAGCAGTTCTTC.

This clonotype was counted at least ten times. The chain has TRBV6-1 and TRBJ2-7; 7 bases agree with TRBD2. The CDR3 spans 14 residues. The V gene's germline CDR1 is MNHNS and CDR2 SASEGT. J lost 5 bases, V lost 7 bases, and 11 bases had no gene match. CDR3 sequence reads: CASTEGGDLHEQYF. As DNA, the CDR3 is TGTGCCAGCACTGAGGGAGGGGACCTCCACGAGCAGTACTTC.

This clonotype was observed at least ten times. The V gene is TRBV4-3, the J gene TRBJ2-7, with 8 bases that match TRBD1. This CDR3 is 15 amino acids long. V lost 2 bases, J lost 2 bases, and 5 bases stayed unmatched. Germline V gene lookup returns CDR1 LGHNA and CDR2 YSLEER. In nucleotides, the CDR3 is TGCGCCAGCAGCCAAAACCCGGGACAGGCCTACGAGCAGTACTTC. Protein sequence: CASSQNPGQAYEQYF.

This clonotype was recorded many times. The gene calls are TRBV4-2 and TRBJ1-1; D is undetermined. Germline V gene sequence: CDR1 LGHNA, CDR2 YNFKEQ. The CDR3 runs to 13 residues. The V gene lost 1 base and the J gene lost 5 bases, with 8 bases spanning the gap. The CDR3: CASSQALGTEAFF. The CDR3 nucleotides are TGTGCCAGCAGCCAAGCCCTGGGGACTGAAGCTTTCTTT.

This clonotype was detected many times. The chain recombines TRBV6-5 with TRBJ1-3; D call uncertain. CDR1 and CDR2 (germline): MNHEY, SVGAGI. Trimming pared 0 bases from V and 4 bases from J, leaving 10 bases between. This CDR3 comprises 15 residues. In DNA, the CDR3 is TGTGCCAGCAGTTACTCCCAAGGAGGAGGAAACACCATATATTTT. It specifies CASSYSQGGGNTIYF.

This clonotype came up many times. V usage is TRBV5-1 and J usage is TRBJ2-2, with D unclear. The germline V and J ends were trimmed by 2 bases and 0 bases, with 8 bases remaining between them. CDR1 SGHRS and CDR2 YFSETQ come from the germline V gene. The CDR3 extends over 15 amino acids. The DNA for the CDR3 is TGCGCCAGCAGCTTCGGCCCCGCGAACACCGGGGAGCTGTTTTTT. Its translation: CASSFGPANTGELFF.

This clonotype showed up many times. The rearrangement uses TRBV5-1 and TRBJ2-7; 8 bases agree with TRBD1. The CDR3 covers 15 residues. Looked up from germline, CDR1 is SGHRS and CDR2 is YFSETQ. Losses at the gene ends were 4 bases for V and 3 bases for J; bases not matched to a gene: 9. CDR3 sequence: CASSPLGGQDYEQYF. For the CDR3, the DNA is TGCGCCAGCAGCCCACTGGGGGGACAGGACTACGAGCAGTACTTC.

This clonotype was counted ten times or more. The V and J genes are TRBV7-2 and TRBJ2-5, with D unclear. V lost 3 bases, J lost 5 bases, and 7 bases lay in between. Germline lookup yields CDR1 SGHTA and CDR2 FQGNSA. The CDR3 runs to 12 residues. In nucleotides, the CDR3 is TGTGCCAGCAGCTTCCAGGTGGAGACCCAGTACTTC. It is translated as CASSFQVETQYF.

This clonotype was counted at least ten times. The chain is built from TRBV4-3 and TRBJ2-1; TRBD2 aligns across 9 bases. The CDR3 covers 15 residues. CDR1 is LGHNA, CDR2 YSLEER, per germline. The V segment lost 1 base and the J segment 4 bases; nucleotides outside the gene matches: 2. The CDR3 region has the DNA TGCGCCAGCAGCCAAGGGACTAGCGAGTACAATGAGCAGTTCTTC. It yields the protein CASSQGTSEYNEQFF.

This clonotype appeared a few times. The V and J genes are TRBV5-6 and TRBJ2-2, with D possibly matching TRBD1 (6 bases). The germline V and J ends were trimmed by 4 bases and 1 base, with 11 bases remaining between them. The CDR3 runs to 15 residues. Germline lookup yields CDR1 SGHDT and CDR2 YYEEEE. The CDR3 DNA is TGTGCCAGCAGCCTCCCGGGACAGAACACCGGGGAGCTGTTTTTT. This sequence encodes CASSLPGQNTGELFF.

This clonotype was observed many times. The chain has TRBV5-1 and TRBJ1-1; D remains ambiguous. Trimming cost V 0 bases and J 7 bases, with 10 bases left between them. The length of the CDR3 is 13 residues. The germline V gene has CDR1 SGHRS and CDR2 YFSETQ. The CDR3 is CASSLGSGLEAFF. The CDR3 DNA reads as TGCGCCAGCAGCTTGGGCTCAGGTCTTGAAGCTTTCTTT.